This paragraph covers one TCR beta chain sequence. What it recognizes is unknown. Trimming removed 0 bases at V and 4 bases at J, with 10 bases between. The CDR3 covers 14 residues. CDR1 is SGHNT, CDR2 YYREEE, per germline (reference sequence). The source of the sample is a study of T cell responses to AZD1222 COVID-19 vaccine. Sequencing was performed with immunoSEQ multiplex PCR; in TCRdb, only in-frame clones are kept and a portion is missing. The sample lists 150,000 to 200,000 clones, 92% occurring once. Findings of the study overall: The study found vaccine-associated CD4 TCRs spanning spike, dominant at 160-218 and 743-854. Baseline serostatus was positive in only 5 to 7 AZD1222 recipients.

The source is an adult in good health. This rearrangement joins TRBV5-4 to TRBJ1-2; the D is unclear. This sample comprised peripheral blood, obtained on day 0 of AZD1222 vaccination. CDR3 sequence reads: CASSLGTASYGYTF. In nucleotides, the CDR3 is TGTGCCAGCAGCTTGGGAACGGCTTCCTATGGCTACACCTTC.